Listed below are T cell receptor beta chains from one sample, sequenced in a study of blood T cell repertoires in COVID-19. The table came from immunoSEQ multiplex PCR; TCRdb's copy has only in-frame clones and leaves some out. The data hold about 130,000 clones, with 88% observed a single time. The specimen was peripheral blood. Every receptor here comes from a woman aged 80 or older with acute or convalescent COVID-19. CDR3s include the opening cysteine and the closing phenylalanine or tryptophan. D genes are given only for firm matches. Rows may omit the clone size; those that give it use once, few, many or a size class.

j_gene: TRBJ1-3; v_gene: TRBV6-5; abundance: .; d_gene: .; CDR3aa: CATWAREGGNTIYF; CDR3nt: TGTGCCACTTGGGCAAGGGAGGGAGGAAACACCATATATTTT
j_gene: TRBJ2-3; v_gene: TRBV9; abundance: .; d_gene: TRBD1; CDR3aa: CASSKQGQLATDTQYF; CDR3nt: TGTGCCAGCAGCAAGCAGGGACAGTTGGCCACAGATACGCAGTATTTT
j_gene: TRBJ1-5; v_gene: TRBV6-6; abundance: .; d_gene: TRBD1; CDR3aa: CASSTMTGGVQPQHF; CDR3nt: TGTGCCAGCAGTACGATGACAGGGGGCGTTCAGCCCCAGCATTTT
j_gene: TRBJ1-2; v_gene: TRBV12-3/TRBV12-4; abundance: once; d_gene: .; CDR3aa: CASSLGQAYGYTF; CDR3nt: TGTGCCAGCAGTTTAGGGCAGGCCTATGGCTACACCTTC
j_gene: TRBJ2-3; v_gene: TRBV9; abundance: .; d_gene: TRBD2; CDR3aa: CASSVGGRAKHTQYF; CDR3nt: TGTGCCAGCAGCGTAGGCGGGAGGGCCAAACATACGCAGTATTTT
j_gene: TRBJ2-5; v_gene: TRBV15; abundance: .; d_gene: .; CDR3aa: CATSRERPMGKAQYF; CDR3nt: TGTGCCACCAGCAGAGAGAGGCCGATGGGTAAGGCCCAGTACTTC
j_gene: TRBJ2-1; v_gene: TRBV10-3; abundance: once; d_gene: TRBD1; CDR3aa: CAISGQGGTTRAEQFF; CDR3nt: TGTGCCATCTCGGGACAGGGGGGGACTACTAGGGCTGAGCAGTTCTTC
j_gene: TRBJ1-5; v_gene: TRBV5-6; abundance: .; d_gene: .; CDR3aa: CASSLGRGGPQHF; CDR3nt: TGTGCCAGCAGCTTGGGGCGGGGCGGGCCCCAGCATTTT
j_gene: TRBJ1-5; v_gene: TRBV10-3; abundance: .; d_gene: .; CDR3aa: CAISESRQEDWQPQHF; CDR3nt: TGTGCCATCAGTGAGTCTCGGCAGGAGGATTGGCAGCCCCAGCATTTT
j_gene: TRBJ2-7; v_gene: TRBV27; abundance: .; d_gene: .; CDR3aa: CASSPTSTGYEQYF; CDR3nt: TGTGCCAGCAGTCCCACCTCGACAGGATACGAGCAGTACTTC
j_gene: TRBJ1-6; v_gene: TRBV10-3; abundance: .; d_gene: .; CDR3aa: CAIAGTENSPLHF; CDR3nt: TGTGCCATCGCCGGGACTGAGAATTCACCCCTCCACTTT
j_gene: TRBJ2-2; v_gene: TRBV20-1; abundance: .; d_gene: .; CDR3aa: CSASRTDPNTGELFF; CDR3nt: TGCAGTGCTAGTAGGACAGACCCGAACACCGGGGAGCTGTTTTTT
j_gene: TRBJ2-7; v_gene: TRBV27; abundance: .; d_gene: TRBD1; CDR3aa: CASRGTVVYEQYF; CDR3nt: TGTGCCAGCAGAGGGACAGTAGTCTACGAGCAGTACTTC
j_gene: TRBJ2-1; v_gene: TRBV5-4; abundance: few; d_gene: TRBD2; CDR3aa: CASSLELLAGGREQFF; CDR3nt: TGTGCCAGCAGCTTGGAGTTACTAGCGGGGGGGCGTGAGCAGTTCTTC
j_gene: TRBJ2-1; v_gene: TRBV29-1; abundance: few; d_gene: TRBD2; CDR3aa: CSVPGTSGSLVNEQFF; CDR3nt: TGCAGCGTCCCCGGGACTAGCGGGAGTCTGGTAAATGAGCAGTTCTTC
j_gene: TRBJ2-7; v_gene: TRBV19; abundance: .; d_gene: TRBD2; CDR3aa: CASSTATSGRREQYF; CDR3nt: TGTGCCAGTAGTACGGCTACTAGCGGGAGGCGCGAGCAGTACTTC
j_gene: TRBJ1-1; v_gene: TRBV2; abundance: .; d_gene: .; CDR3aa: CASGSGRPEVVGKAFF; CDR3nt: TGTGCCAGCGGAAGTGGGAGGCCGGAGGTGGTGGGAAAAGCTTTCTTT
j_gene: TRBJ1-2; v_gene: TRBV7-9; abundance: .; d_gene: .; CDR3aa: CASSPGYGYTF; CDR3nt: TGTGCCAGCAGCCCAGGGTATGGCTACACCTTC
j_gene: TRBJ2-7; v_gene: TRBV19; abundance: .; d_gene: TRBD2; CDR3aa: CASSRREGLNEQYF; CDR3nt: TGTGCCAGTAGTAGACGGGAGGGCCTCAACGAGCAGTACTTC
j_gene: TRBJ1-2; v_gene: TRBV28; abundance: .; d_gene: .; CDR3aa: CASSLMGHLRGYTF; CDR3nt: TGTGCCAGCAGTTTAATGGGACACCTCCGAGGCTACACCTTC
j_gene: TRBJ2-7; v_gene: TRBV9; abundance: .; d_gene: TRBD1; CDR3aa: CASSTTGSSYEQYF; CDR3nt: TGTGCCAGCAGCACGACAGGGAGCTCCTACGAGCAGTACTTC
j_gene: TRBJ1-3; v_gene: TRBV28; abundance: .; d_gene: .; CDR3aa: CASMSGDWSGNTIYF; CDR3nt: TGTGCCAGCATGTCGGGGGATTGGTCTGGAAACACCATATATTTT
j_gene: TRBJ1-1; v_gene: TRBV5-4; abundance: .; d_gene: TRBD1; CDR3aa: CASSPYRGAVTEAFF; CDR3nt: TGTGCCAGCAGTCCCTACAGGGGCGCAGTCACTGAAGCTTTCTTT
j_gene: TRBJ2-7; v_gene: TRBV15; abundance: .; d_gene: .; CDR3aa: CATRPYRVGEGEQYF; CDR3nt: TGTGCCACCAGACCCTACAGGGTGGGAGAAGGCGAGCAGTACTTC
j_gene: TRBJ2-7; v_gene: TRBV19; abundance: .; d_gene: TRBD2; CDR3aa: CASSPVHGLADYEQYF; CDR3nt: TGTGCCAGTAGTCCAGTCCACGGACTAGCGGACTACGAGCAGTACTTC
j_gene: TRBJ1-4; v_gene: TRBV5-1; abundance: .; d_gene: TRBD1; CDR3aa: CASSLVGQGNEKLFF; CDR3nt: TGCGCCAGCAGCTTGGTTGGACAGGGTAATGAAAAACTGTTTTTT
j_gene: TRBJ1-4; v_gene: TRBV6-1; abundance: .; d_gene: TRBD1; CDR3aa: CASLRDRGDEKLFF; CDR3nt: TGTGCCAGCCTCCGGGACAGGGGAGATGAAAAACTGTTTTTT
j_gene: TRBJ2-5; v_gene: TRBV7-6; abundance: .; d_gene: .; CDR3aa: CASSQYQETQYF; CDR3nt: TGTGCCAGCAGCCAGTACCAAGAGACCCAGTACTTC
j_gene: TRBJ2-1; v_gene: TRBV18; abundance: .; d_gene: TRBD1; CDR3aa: CASSPATGGNEQFF; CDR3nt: TGTGCCAGCTCACCAGCTACAGGGGGGAATGAGCAGTTCTTC
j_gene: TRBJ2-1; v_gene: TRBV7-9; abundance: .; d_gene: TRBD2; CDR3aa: CASSTLAGGWLVDFF; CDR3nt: TGTGCCAGCAGCACCTTAGCGGGGGGTTGGTTGGTCGATTTCTTC
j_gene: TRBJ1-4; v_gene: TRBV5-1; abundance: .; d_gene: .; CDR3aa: CASSKGVTNEKLFF; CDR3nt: TGCGCCAGCAGCAAGGGGGTAACTAATGAAAAACTGTTTTTT
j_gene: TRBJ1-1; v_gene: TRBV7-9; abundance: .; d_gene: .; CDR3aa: CASSLGQNTEAFF; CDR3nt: TGTGCCAGCAGCTTAGGACAGAACACTGAAGCTTTCTTT
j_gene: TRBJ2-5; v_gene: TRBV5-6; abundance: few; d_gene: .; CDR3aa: CASSRERGFQTQYF; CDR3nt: TGTGCCAGCAGCCGGGAAAGGGGGTTTCAGACCCAGTACTTC
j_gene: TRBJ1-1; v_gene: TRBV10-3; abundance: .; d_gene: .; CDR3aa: CAISDGLTEAFF; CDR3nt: TGTGCCATCAGTGACGGGTTAACTGAAGCTTTCTTT
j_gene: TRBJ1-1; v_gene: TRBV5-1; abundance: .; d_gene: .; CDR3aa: CASRLNTEAFF; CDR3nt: TGCGCCAGCAGACTAAACACTGAAGCTTTCTTT
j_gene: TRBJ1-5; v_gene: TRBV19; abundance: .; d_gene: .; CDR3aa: CASSIFRGRTPSNQPQHF; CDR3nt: TGTGCCAGTAGTATATTCAGGGGCCGAACCCCTAGCAATCAGCCCCAGCATTTT
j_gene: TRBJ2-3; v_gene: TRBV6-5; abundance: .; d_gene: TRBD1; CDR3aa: CASSQGAEFDTQYF; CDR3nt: TGTGCCAGCTCACAGGGGGCTGAGTTTGATACGCAGTATTTT